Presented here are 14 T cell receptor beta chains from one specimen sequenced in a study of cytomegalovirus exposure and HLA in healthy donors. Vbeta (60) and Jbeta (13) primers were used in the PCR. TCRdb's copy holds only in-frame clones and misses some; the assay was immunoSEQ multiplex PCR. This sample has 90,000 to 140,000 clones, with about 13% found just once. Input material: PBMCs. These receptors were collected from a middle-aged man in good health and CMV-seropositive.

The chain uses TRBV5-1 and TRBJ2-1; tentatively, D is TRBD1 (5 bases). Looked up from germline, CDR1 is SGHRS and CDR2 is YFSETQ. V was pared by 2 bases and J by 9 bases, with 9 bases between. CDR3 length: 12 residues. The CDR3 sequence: CASSFDRTEQFF. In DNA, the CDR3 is TGCGCCAGCAGCTTTGACAGAACTGAGCAGTTCTTC. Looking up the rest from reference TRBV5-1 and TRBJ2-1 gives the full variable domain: KAGVTQTPRYLIKTRGQQVTLSCSPISGHRSVSWYQQTPGQGLQFLFEYFSETQRNKGNFPGRFSGRQFSNSRSEMNVSTLELGDSALYLCASSFDRTEQFFGPGTRLTVL.

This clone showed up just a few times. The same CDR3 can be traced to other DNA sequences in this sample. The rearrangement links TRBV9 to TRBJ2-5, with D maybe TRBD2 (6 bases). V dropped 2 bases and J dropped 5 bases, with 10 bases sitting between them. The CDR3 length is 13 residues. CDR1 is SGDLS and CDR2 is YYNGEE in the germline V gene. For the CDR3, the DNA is TGTGCCAGCAGCGTTGGAGGGGAGGAGACCCAGTACTTC. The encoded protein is CASSVGGEETQYF.

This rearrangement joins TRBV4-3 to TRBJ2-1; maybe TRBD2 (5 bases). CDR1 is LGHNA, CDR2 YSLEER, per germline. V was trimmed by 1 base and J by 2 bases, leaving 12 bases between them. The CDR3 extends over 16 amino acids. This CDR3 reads CASSQGTASPYNEQFF. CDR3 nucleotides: TGCGCCAGCAGCCAAGGGACGGCTAGCCCCTACAATGAGCAGTTCTTC.

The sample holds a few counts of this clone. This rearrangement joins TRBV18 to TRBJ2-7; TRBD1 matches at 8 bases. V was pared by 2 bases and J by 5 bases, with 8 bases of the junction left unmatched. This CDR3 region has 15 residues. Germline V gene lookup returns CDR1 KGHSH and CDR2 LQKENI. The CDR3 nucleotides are TGTGCCAGCTCACCAACCACAGGGGGAATCGACGAGCAGTACTTC. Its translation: CASSPTTGGIDEQYF.

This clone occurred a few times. The CDR3 bases are TGTGCCAGCAGCTTAGGGACAGGGGCGACCGGGGAGCTGTTTTTT. It specifies CASSLGTGATGELFF. This chain joins TRBV7-9 and TRBJ2-2, with 9 bases lining up with TRBD1. The J segment lost 5 bases and the V segment lost 1 base, leaving 2 bases of the junction unmatched. This CDR3 spans 15 amino acids. Germline CDR1 is SEHNR and CDR2 is FQNEAQ (reference sequence).

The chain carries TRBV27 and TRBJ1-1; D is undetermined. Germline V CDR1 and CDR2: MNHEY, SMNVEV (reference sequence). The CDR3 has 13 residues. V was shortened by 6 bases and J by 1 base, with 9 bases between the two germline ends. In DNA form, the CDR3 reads TGTGCCAGCAGGCCGGTGTCGAACACTGAAGCTTTCTTT. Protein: CASRPVSNTEAFF.

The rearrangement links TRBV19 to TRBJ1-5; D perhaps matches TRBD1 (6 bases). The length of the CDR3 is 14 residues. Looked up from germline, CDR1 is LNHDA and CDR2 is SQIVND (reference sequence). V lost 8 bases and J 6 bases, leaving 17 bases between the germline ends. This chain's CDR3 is CASREGGGIQPQHF. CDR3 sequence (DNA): TGTGCCAGTCGGGAGGGAGGGGGGATTCAGCCCCAGCATTTT.

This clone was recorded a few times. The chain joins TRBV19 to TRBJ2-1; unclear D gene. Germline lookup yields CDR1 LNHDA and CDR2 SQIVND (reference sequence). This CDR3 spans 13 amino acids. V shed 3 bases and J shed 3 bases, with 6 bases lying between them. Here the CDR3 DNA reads TGTGCCAGTAGTATGAGACACTACAATGAGCAGTTCTTC. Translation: CASSMRHYNEQFF. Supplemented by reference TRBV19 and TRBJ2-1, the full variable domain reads DGGITQSPKYLFRKEGQNVTLSCEQNLNHDAMYWYRQDPGQGLRLIYYSQIVNDFQKGDIAEGYSVSREKKESFPLTVTSAQKNPTAFYLCASSMRHYNEQFFGPGTRLTVL.

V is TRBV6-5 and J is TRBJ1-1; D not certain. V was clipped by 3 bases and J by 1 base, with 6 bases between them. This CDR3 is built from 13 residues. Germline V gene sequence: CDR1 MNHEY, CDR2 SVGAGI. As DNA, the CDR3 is TGTGCCAGCAGTTATAGAACGAACACTGAAGCTTTCTTT. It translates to CASSYRTNTEAFF.

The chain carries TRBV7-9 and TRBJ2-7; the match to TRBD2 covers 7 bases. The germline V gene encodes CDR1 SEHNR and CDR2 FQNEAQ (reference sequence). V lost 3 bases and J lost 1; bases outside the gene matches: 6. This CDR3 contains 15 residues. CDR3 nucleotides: TGTGCCAGCAGCTTGGATCGGGAGGTATCCTACGAGCAGTACTTC. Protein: CASSLDREVSYEQYF.

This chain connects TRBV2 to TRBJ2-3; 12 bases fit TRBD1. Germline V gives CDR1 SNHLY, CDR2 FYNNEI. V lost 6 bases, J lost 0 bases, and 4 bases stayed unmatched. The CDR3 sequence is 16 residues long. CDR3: CASRGTGGFSTDTQYF. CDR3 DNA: TGTGCCAGCAGGGGGACAGGGGGCTTTAGCACAGATACGCAGTATTTT.

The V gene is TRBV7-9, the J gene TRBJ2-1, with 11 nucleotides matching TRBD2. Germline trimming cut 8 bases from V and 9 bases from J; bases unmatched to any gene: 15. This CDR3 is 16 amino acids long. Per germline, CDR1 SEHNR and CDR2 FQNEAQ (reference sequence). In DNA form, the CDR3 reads TGTGCCAGCGGCCCCCCCGGGCTAGCGGGAGGATCTGAGCAGTTCTTC. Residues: CASGPPGLAGGSEQFF.

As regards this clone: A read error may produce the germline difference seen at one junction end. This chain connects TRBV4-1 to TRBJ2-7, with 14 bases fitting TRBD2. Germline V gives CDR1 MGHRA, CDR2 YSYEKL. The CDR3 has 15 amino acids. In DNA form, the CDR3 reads TGCGTCAGCAGCCAAGGACTAGCGGGAGGTTACGAGCAGTACTTC. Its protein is CVSSQGLAGGYEQYF.

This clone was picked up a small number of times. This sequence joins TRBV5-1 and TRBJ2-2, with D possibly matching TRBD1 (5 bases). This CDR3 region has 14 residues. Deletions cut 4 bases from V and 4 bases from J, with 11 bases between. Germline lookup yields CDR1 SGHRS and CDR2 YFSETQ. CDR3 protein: CASSIRQSTGELFF. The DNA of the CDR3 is TGCGCCAGCAGCATAAGACAGAGCACCGGGGAGCTGTTTTTT.